The text below deals with one T cell receptor (beta chain). This CDR3 comprises 14 residues. V gave up 1 base and J gave up 4 bases, with 11 bases separating them. Germline values: CDR1 SGHRS, CDR2 YFSETQ. The data stem from a study of blood T cell repertoires in COVID-19. Using immunoSEQ multiplex PCR, the repertoire was profiled, and TCRdb retains in-frame clones only, with some absent. The data show 500,000 or so clones, with 87% seen just once and roughly 0.72% held by the top ten. This chain links TRBV5-1 with TRBJ1-1; TRBD1 is a possible D gene (5 bases). Sequenced: PBMCs or T cells enriched from blood (not recorded which). This sequence originates from a woman aged 18-29 years who had recovered from COVID-19. For the CDR3, the DNA is TGCGCCAGCAGCTTGTGGGGCCTGGTCACTGAAGCTTTCTTT. Translating gives CASSLWGLVTEAFF.